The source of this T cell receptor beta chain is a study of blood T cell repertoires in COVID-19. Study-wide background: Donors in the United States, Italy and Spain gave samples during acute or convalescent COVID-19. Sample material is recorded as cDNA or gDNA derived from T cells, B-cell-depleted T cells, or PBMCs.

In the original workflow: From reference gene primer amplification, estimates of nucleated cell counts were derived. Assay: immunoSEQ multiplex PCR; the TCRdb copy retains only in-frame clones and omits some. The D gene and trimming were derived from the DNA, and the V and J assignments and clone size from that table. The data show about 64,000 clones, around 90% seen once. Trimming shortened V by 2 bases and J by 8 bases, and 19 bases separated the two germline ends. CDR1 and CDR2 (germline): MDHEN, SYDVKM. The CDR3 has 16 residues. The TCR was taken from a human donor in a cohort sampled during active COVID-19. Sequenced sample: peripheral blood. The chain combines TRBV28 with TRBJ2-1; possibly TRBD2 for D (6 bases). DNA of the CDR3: TGTGCCAGCAGTTTAAACAGGAGGGCCACCACCGATGAGCAGTTCTTC. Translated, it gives CASSLNRRATTDEQFF.